The entry below gives a single T cell receptor (beta chain) sequence along with its context. In the original workflow: Reference gene primers were amplified, and this amplification served to estimate nucleated cell counts. Generated by immunoSEQ multiplex PCR, the TCRdb table keeps only in-frame clones and is missing some. V and J calls and clone size are as listed in that table; D and trimming were resolved from the DNA. The sample shows under 150,000 clones, about four fifths of them seen only once. The data were taken from a study of blood T cell repertoires in COVID-19. Study at large: COVID-19 samples, acute and convalescent, were from the United States, Italy and Spain. Sources were T cells, B-cell-depleted T cells, or PBMCs; the material itself was cDNA or gDNA.

The sequencing input was peripheral blood. The clonotype originates from a man older than 75 with acute or convalescent COVID-19.

CDR3 residues: CAWSSRRLADYTGELFF. DNA for the CDR3: TGTGCCTGGAGTTCACGAAGACTAGCGGATTACACCGGGGAGCTGTTTTTT. V gene TRBV30 combines with J gene TRBJ2-2; TRBD2 matches 9 bases. V trimming: 2 bases; J trimming: 3 bases; junction bases outside the gene matches: 10. Per germline, CDR1 GTSNPN and CDR2 SVGIG (reference sequence). The CDR3 covers 17 residues.